The rows below give T cell receptor beta chains drawn from one sample of a study of T cell responses to AZD1222 COVID-19 vaccine. The assay was immunoSEQ multiplex PCR, and TCRdb's table has in-frame clones only and misses some. Altogether tens of thousands of clones are present, approximately 90% being singletons, with the ten largest covering about 5%. The material was peripheral blood, obtained 28 days after the second AZD1222 dose. The receptors come from an adult who received the AZD1222 COVID-19 vaccine. CDR3s include the opening cysteine and the closing phenylalanine or tryptophan. Fields, in order: clone size, D gene, J gene, V gene, CDR3 protein, CDR3 DNA. D genes are given only for firm matches. A row's size may be missing; if present it is once, few, many or a size class.

few,TRBD1,TRBJ1-6,TRBV9,CASSVGQGNSPLHF,TGTGCCAGCAGCGTCGGACAGGGTAATTCACCCCTCCACTTT
NA,NA,TRBJ2-7,TRBV28,CASSLNPYEQYF,TGTGCCAGCAGTTTAAACCCCTACGAGCAGTACTTC
NA,NA,TRBJ1-5,TRBV2,CASSNENSNQPQHF,TGTGCCAGCAGCAACGAGAATAGCAATCAGCCCCAGCATTTT
NA,TRBD1,TRBJ2-7,TRBV7-2,CASSRGTGPQLSHEQYF,TGTGCCAGCAGCCGGGGGACAGGGCCCCAGTTGAGCCACGAGCAGTACTTC
NA,TRBD1,TRBJ1-1,TRBV11-3,CASSPTGGNTEAFF,TGTGCCAGCAGCCCTACAGGGGGGAACACTGAAGCTTTCTTT
NA,TRBD2,TRBJ2-5,TRBV5-1,CASSSGLAGGPAQETQYF,TGCGCCAGCAGCTCGGGACTAGCGGGGGGCCCTGCCCAAGAGACCCAGTACTTC
NA,NA,TRBJ2-3,TRBV6-4,CASSEEVRADTQYF,TGTGCCAGCAGTGAGGAGGTCCGGGCAGATACGCAGTATTTT
NA,NA,TRBJ1-1,TRBV5-1,CASSSAGTNTEAFF,TGCGCCAGCAGCTCTGCCGGGACGAACACTGAAGCTTTCTTT
NA,TRBD1,TRBJ2-5,TRBV10-3,CAISGQGAQETQYF,TGTGCCATCAGTGGCCAGGGGGCCCAAGAGACCCAGTACTTC
NA,NA,TRBJ2-7,TRBV5-6,CASSLGYREPRAYEQYF,TGTGCCAGCAGCTTGGGGTACAGGGAACCAAGGGCCTACGAGCAGTACTTC
once,NA,TRBJ2-3,TRBV7-3,CASSQRGSGLGSDTQYF,TGTGCCAGCAGCCAAAGGGGGTCAGGGCTGGGATCAGATACGCAGTATTTT
NA,NA,TRBJ1-2,TRBV11-2,CASSRSGDYGYTF,TGTGCCAGCAGCCGATCAGGAGACTATGGCTACACCTTC
NA,TRBD2,TRBJ2-3,TRBV11-2,CASSFGRGGQDTQYF,TGTGCCAGCAGCTTTGGGCGGGGGGGCCAGGATACGCAGTATTTT
NA,NA,TRBJ1-5,TRBV21-1,CASSKATQGARDQPQHF,TGTGCCAGCAGCAAAGCGACGCAGGGGGCGAGGGATCAGCCCCAGCATTTT
NA,TRBD1,TRBJ1-1,TRBV27,CASTRTGGVVTEAFF,TGTGCCAGCACACGGACAGGGGGCGTCGTCACTGAAGCTTTCTTT
NA,NA,TRBJ2-7,TRBV7-2,CASSFSGQGLYEQYF,TGTGCCAGCAGCTTTTCAGGTCAGGGTCTCTACGAGCAGTACTTC
NA,NA,TRBJ1-4,TRBV6-2/TRBV6-3,CASSYGLGGANEKLFF,TGTGCCAGCAGTTACGGCCTAGGGGGTGCTAATGAAAAACTGTTTTTT
NA,NA,TRBJ2-1,TRBV11-1,CASSLAGFQSNEQFF,TGTGCCAGCAGCTTAGCGGGGTTTCAAAGCAATGAGCAGTTCTTC
NA,NA,TRBJ1-2,TRBV12-3/TRBV12-4,CASSWSLLFYTF,TGTGCCAGCAGTTGGTCCCTATTATTCTACACCTTC
NA,NA,TRBJ1-2,TRBV19,CASSTGTHYGYTF,TGTGCCAGTAGCACCGGGACTCATTATGGCTACACCTTC
NA,TRBD1,TRBJ1-1,TRBV19,CASSSTGGPMNTEAFF,TGTGCCAGTAGCTCAACAGGGGGGCCCATGAACACTGAAGCTTTCTTT
NA,NA,TRBJ1-6,TRBV6-5,CASSYSASDNSPLHF,TGTGCCAGCAGTTACTCGGCCAGTGATAATTCACCCCTCCACTTT
NA,NA,TRBJ1-2,TRBV10-3,CAISESRGGGYTF,TGTGCCATCAGTGAGTCGAGGGGGGGTGGCTACACCTTC
few,TRBD1,TRBJ1-5,TRBV28,CASSRLGQGFNQPQHF,TGTGCCAGCAGTCGCCTGGGACAGGGGTTCAATCAGCCCCAGCATTTT
NA,NA,TRBJ1-2,TRBV5-1,CASSLEAGPLGYTF,TGCGCCAGCAGCTTGGAAGCGGGGCCTCTTGGCTACACCTTC